A single sample gave rise to the 32 T cell receptor beta chains below, sequenced in a study of blood T cell repertoires in COVID-19. The table came from immunoSEQ multiplex PCR; TCRdb's copy has only in-frame clones and leaves some out. The table shows about 120,000 clones, with roughly 80% occurring only once. The sample consisted of peripheral blood. Receptors were obtained from a man aged 50 to 59 with acute or convalescent COVID-19.

The gene calls are TRBV5-6 and TRBJ1-5; D unclear. CDR1 is SGHDT and CDR2 is YYEEEE in the germline V gene. V lost 2 bases and J lost 2, with 8 bases in between. The CDR3 is 14 residues long. The CDR3 region has the DNA TGTGCCAGCAGCTTATTTCTCGGCAATCAGCCCCAGCATTTT. It encodes CASSLFLGNQPQHF.

V gene TRBV29-1 combines with J gene TRBJ2-3, with 8 bases aligning to TRBD2. Germline V gene data show CDR1 as SQVTM and CDR2 as ANQGSEA. The CDR3 contains 11 residues. Trimming at V came to 6 bases and at J to 6 bases, leaving 2 bases not matched to a gene. The CDR3 sequence: CSVGLADTQYF. As DNA, the CDR3 is TGCAGCGTAGGACTAGCTGATACGCAGTATTTT.

This clone was seen a few times. The chain links TRBV5-1 to TRBJ2-2; D remains unclear. The ends were cut back, 7 bases at V and 6 bases at J, with 13 bases in the middle. The CDR3 has 13 residues. Germline CDR1 is SGHRS and CDR2 is YFSETQ. The CDR3 spells CASGPLVSGELFF. For the CDR3, the DNA is TGCGCCAGCGGCCCTCTGGTTTCCGGGGAGCTGTTTTTT.

This clone has a handful of counts. The chain carries TRBV30 and TRBJ1-4; no clear D. Trimming pared 0 bases from V and 13 bases from J, leaving 12 bases between. Germline lookup yields CDR1 GTSNPN and CDR2 SVGIG (reference sequence). The CDR3 extends over 12 amino acids. In DNA form, the CDR3 reads TGTGCCTGGAGTGTACGGAGGGCAGGACTGTTTTTT. Translated, it gives CAWSVRRAGLFF.

The count of this clone is one. The genes are TRBV7-9 and TRBJ2-7; D is perhaps TRBD1 (8 bases). The germline V gene encodes CDR1 SEHNR and CDR2 FQNEAQ (reference sequence). This CDR3 is 15 amino acids long. The ends were cut back, 5 bases at V and 1 base at J, with 15 bases in the middle. CDR3 loop: CASSIGGDRSYEQYF. CDR3 sequence (DNA): TGTGCCAGCAGCATTGGGGGGGACAGGTCCTACGAGCAGTACTTC. Together with reference TRBV7-9 and TRBJ2-7, the CDR3 gives the full variable domain: DTGVSQNPRHKITKRGQNVTFRCDPISEHNRLYWYRQTLGQGPEFLTYFQNEAQLEKSRLLSDRFSAERPKGSFSTLEIQRTEQGDSAMYLCASSIGGDRSYEQYFGPGTRLTVT.

This clone was counted once. The chain couples TRBV6-5 to TRBJ2-5; TRBD2 matches 8 bases. Germline CDR1 reads MNHEY; CDR2 reads SVGAGI. The CDR3 loop spans 14 amino acids. Germline trimming cut 1 base from V and 4 bases from J; bases unmatched to any gene: 2. The CDR3 DNA follows: TGTGCCAGCAGTTACTGGGCGGGGGGAGAGACCCAGTACTTC. Translating gives CASSYWAGGETQYF.

The chain joins TRBV5-1 to TRBJ2-7; 10 bases are a match to TRBD1. The CDR3 sequence is 14 residues long. CDR1 and CDR2 from the germline V gene are SGHRS and YFSETQ. V was clipped by 5 bases and J by 4 bases; unmatched bases: 6. The CDR3 reads CASRYGQGGYEQYF. The CDR3 DNA reads as TGCGCCAGCAGGTACGGACAGGGGGGATACGAGCAGTACTTC. The full variable domain, with the rest looked up from reference TRBV5-1 and TRBJ2-7, is KAGVTQTPRYLIKTRGQQVTLSCSPISGHRSVSWYQQTPGQGLQFLFEYFSETQRNKGNFPGRFSGRQFSNSRSEMNVSTLELGDSALYLCASRYGQGGYEQYFGPGTRLTVT.

Points on this clone: One end of the junction is discordant with germline, which a read error may explain. The rearrangement joins TRBV7-7 to TRBJ2-1; 10 bases map to TRBD1. The CDR3 runs 15 residues. From germline, CDR1 is SSHAT and CDR2 FNYEAQ (reference sequence). CDR3 in DNA: TGTGCTAGCAGCTTCGGACAGGGGGTCTACGATGAGCAGTTCTTC. Translation gives CASSFGQGVYDEQFF.

The rearrangement uses TRBV10-3 and TRBJ1-1; D call uncertain. Deletions cut 10 bases from V and 3 bases from J, with 9 bases between. CDR1 is ENHRY, CDR2 SYGVKD, per germline. This CDR3 is built from 11 residues. CDR3 amino acids: CATQSDTEAFF. The CDR3 region has the DNA TGTGCCACGCAGTCAGACACTGAAGCTTTCTTT.

This clone was seen a handful of times. The chain combines TRBV2 with TRBJ1-5, with D perhaps matching TRBD1 (6 bases). The V gene's germline CDR1 is SNHLY and CDR2 FYNNEI. The length of the CDR3 is 15 residues. V lost 3 bases to trimming and J lost 0 bases, with 9 bases between them. CDR3 loop: CASSDPGASNQPQHF. In DNA, the CDR3 is TGTGCCAGCAGTGACCCAGGGGCTAGCAATCAGCCCCAGCATTTT.

This clone has more than one count but fewer than ten. The chain links TRBV27 to TRBJ1-3; 9 bases align to TRBD1. The ends lost 7 bases at V and 14 bases at J; junction bases unmatched: 9. Germline CDR1 and CDR2: MNHEY and SMNVEV (reference sequence). This CDR3 spans 12 amino acids. In DNA form, the CDR3 reads TGTGCCAGCATCCCCGACAGGGGGAGGGTATATTTT. Amino acid sequence: CASIPDRGRVYF.

About this clone: Other DNA sequences within the sample encode an identical CDR3. The chain recombines TRBV27 with TRBJ2-1; TRBD2 might be the D (5 bases). V dropped 6 bases and J dropped 0 bases, with 9 bases sitting between them. The CDR3 runs to 14 residues. The germline V gene encodes CDR1 MNHEY and CDR2 SMNVEV (reference sequence). CDR3 region: CASSLEGSYNEQFF. Here the CDR3 DNA reads TGTGCCAGCAGCCTCGAGGGCTCCTACAATGAGCAGTTCTTC.

This sequence joins TRBV27 and TRBJ1-5, with D unclear. The germline V gene encodes CDR1 MNHEY and CDR2 SMNVEV (reference sequence). V was pared by 0 bases and J by 5 bases, with 8 bases between. The CDR3 contains 14 residues. Here the CDR3 DNA reads TGTGCCAGCAGTTTATCGCGAGGGTATCAGCCCCAGCATTTT. Translated: CASSLSRGYQPQHF.

The chain uses TRBV19 and TRBJ1-1; D is possibly TRBD1 (5 bases). CDR1 is LNHDA, CDR2 SQIVND, per germline (reference sequence). V was shortened by 3 bases and J by 1 base, with 15 bases between the two germline ends. This CDR3 is 16 amino acids long. The CDR3, as DNA: TGTGCCAGTAGTATCCTGATCTCGGACACGAACACTGAAGCTTTCTTT. As protein: CASSILISDTNTEAFF.

A word on this clone: An end of the junction does not agree with germline; a read error may underlie this. The chain has TRBV24-1 and TRBJ2-7; weak D call: TRBD1 (5 bases). This CDR3 is 14 amino acids long. The V gene's germline CDR1 is KGHDR and CDR2 SFDVKD. DNA of the CDR3: TGTGCCACCGTTAGAACAGGCCGGTGGGGCGAGCGGTACTTC. It yields the protein CATVRTGRWGERYF.

The chain employs TRBV29-1 and TRBJ1-1; D gene unclear. Germline CDR1 and CDR2: SQVTM and ANQGSEA. V was trimmed by 6 bases and J by 0 bases, leaving 8 bases between them. The CDR3 has 12 amino acids. CDR3 residues: CSVSRVNTEAFF. CDR3 bases: TGCAGCGTCTCACGGGTGAACACTGAAGCTTTCTTT.

This sequence joins TRBV11-2 and TRBJ1-2; 7 bases are shared with TRBD1. The CDR3 totals 14 residues. The germline CDR1 and CDR2 sequences are SGHAT and FQNNGV. Trimming at V came to 5 bases and at J to 0 bases, leaving 3 bases not matched to a gene. This CDR3 reads CASSPGQTNYGYTF. The DNA of the CDR3 is TGTGCCAGCAGCCCGGGACAGACTAACTATGGCTACACCTTC.

The chain employs TRBV21-1 and TRBJ2-1; TRBD2 was called by the table and not checked on the DNA. TRBV21-1 is designated a pseudogene. CDR3 length equals 14 residues. CDR3 in amino acids: CASSGTFVIYEQFF. The DNA of the CDR3 is TGTGCCAGCAGCGGTACTTTTGTGATATATGAGCAGTTCTTC.

The rearrangement links TRBV18 to TRBJ1-1, with a weak D call TRBD1 (6 bases). Trimming cost V 6 bases and J 4 bases, with 18 bases left between them. The CDR3 contains 15 residues. Germline CDR1 KGHSH, CDR2 LQKENI. This CDR3 is CASSHPPGRGTEAFF. Here the CDR3 DNA reads TGTGCCAGCTCTCATCCGCCGGGCAGGGGCACTGAAGCTTTCTTT.

CDR3 in DNA: TGCAGTGCTAGTGAGGGGCTCAACTATGGCTACACCTTC. It yields the protein CSASEGLNYGYTF. This sequence joins TRBV20-1 and TRBJ1-2; maybe TRBD1 (5 bases). Trimming removed 3 bases from V and 2 bases from J, with 10 bases in between. CDR1 and CDR2 from the germline V gene are DFQATT and SNEGSKA (reference sequence). There are 13 residues in the CDR3.

The J gene is TRBJ2-7, the V gene TRBV20-1; 9 nucleotides line up with TRBD1. The J segment lost 9 bases and the V segment lost 6 bases, leaving 6 bases of the junction unmatched. The CDR3 is 11 residues long. In germline, CDR1 is DFQATT, CDR2 SNEGSKA (reference sequence). The CDR3 DNA reads as TGCAGTGCCGGGACAGGGTTGGTGCAGTACTTC. Encoded protein: CSAGTGLVQYF.

V and J are TRBV4-2 and TRBJ2-3; TRBD2 agrees at 8 bases. This CDR3 spans 16 amino acids. The junction had 8 bases not matched to a gene; V was cut back by 2 bases and J by 4 bases. CDR1 is LGHNA and CDR2 is YNFKEQ in the germline V gene. The CDR3 region is CASSQPSGGGPDTQYF. CDR3 bases: TGTGCCAGCAGCCAACCTTCCGGCGGGGGGCCAGATACGCAGTATTTT.

The rearrangement uses TRBV28 and TRBJ2-7; perhaps TRBD1 as D (5 bases). V was cut by 0 bases and J by 2 bases, with 8 bases left in between. The CDR3 runs 14 residues. In germline, CDR1 is MDHEN, CDR2 SYDVKM. The CDR3 DNA follows: TGTGCCAGCAGTTTATGGGGGCATCCCTACGAGCAGTACTTC. It encodes CASSLWGHPYEQYF.

As regards this clone: At one end, the junction sequence differs from germline, possibly due to a read error. This sequence joins TRBV5-1 and TRBJ2-2, with 8 nucleotides matching TRBD2. CDR1 and CDR2 (germline): SGHRS, YFSETQ. This CDR3 is built from 16 residues. The DNA of the CDR3 is TGCGCCCGCAGCCCCGACGGGGGGGGGAACACCGGGGAGCTGTTTTTT. As protein: CARSPDGGGNTGELFF.

This chain joins TRBV7-9 and TRBJ1-2, with 7 positions matching TRBD1. The CDR3 is made up of 13 amino acids. J gave up 7 bases and V 2 bases, and 4 bases lay outside the gene matches. The germline V gene has CDR1 SEHNR and CDR2 FQNEAQ (reference sequence). Here the CDR3 reads CASSLPRTGGYTF. Written as DNA, the CDR3 is TGTGCCAGCAGCTTACCTAGGACAGGTGGCTACACCTTC.

The chain employs TRBV9 and TRBJ1-5; possible D gene TRBD1, 6 bases. Germline CDR1 is SGDLS and CDR2 is YYNGEE. The CDR3 extends over 13 amino acids. Between the trimmed V and J ends, which lost 7 bases and 7 bases, there was a span of 15 bases. The CDR3 sequence is CASSVGARQPQHF. The CDR3 nucleotides are TGTGCCAGCTCGGTGGGGGCGAGGCAGCCCCAGCATTTT.

The table lists this clone with a few counts. The CDR3 region is CAWSVSRGTEAFF. DNA for the CDR3: TGTGCCTGGAGTGTATCCCGGGGCACTGAAGCTTTCTTT. The rearrangement joins TRBV30 to TRBJ1-1; no reliable D call. The germline V and J ends were trimmed by 0 bases and 4 bases, with 9 bases remaining between them. This CDR3 comprises 13 residues. Germline V gene data show CDR1 as GTSNPN and CDR2 as SVGIG (reference sequence).

The chain couples TRBV3-1 (or the pseudogene TRBV3-2) to TRBJ1-2; 10 bases agree with TRBD1. J lost 4 bases, V lost 4 bases, and 9 bases had no gene match. CDR3 length: 16 residues. CDR1 is LGHDT, CDR2 YNNKEL, per germline (reference sequence). This chain's CDR3 is CASSPLTGGIAYGYTF. Here the CDR3 DNA reads TGTGCCAGCAGCCCCCTGACAGGGGGCATCGCCTATGGCTACACCTTC.

V usage is TRBV7-3 and J usage is TRBJ2-3; 9 nucleotides agree with TRBD1. Germline trimming cut 3 bases from V and 3 bases from J; bases unmatched to any gene: 4. This CDR3 is built from 15 residues. The germline CDR1 and CDR2 sequences are SGHTA and FQGTGA. The CDR3 DNA is TGTGCCAGCAGCTTGGACAGGGGCATGACAGATACGCAGTATTTT. Translated, it gives CASSLDRGMTDTQYF.

The chain joins TRBV5-1 to TRBJ2-2, with D tentatively TRBD1 (6 bases). V was clipped by 3 bases and J by 4 bases, with 16 bases between them. Per germline, CDR1 SGHRS and CDR2 YFSETQ. The CDR3 extends over 16 amino acids. CDR3 amino acids: CASSSDWGPGTGELFF. CDR3 nucleotides: TGCGCCAGCAGCTCCGACTGGGGGCCGGGCACCGGGGAGCTGTTTTTT.

The chain recombines TRBV24-1 with TRBJ2-5; 10 bases align to TRBD1. The CDR3 length is 15 residues. The V segment lost 2 bases and the J segment 4 bases; nucleotides outside the gene matches: 3. The germline V gene encodes CDR1 KGHDR and CDR2 SFDVKD. Here the CDR3 reads CATSDSTGGGETQYF. DNA of the CDR3: TGTGCCACCAGTGATTCGACAGGGGGCGGAGAGACCCAGTACTTC.

The chain has TRBV5-1 and TRBJ2-5, with 9 bases aligning to TRBD2. The length of the CDR3 is 17 residues. CDR1 is SGHRS and CDR2 is YFSETQ in the germline V gene. The V gene end was trimmed by 0 bases and the J gene end by 5 bases; junction bases not matched to a gene: 11. The CDR3 sequence: CASSLERGRALIETQYF. The DNA for the CDR3 is TGCGCCAGCAGCTTGGAGCGCGGGAGGGCCCTCATTGAGACCCAGTACTTC.